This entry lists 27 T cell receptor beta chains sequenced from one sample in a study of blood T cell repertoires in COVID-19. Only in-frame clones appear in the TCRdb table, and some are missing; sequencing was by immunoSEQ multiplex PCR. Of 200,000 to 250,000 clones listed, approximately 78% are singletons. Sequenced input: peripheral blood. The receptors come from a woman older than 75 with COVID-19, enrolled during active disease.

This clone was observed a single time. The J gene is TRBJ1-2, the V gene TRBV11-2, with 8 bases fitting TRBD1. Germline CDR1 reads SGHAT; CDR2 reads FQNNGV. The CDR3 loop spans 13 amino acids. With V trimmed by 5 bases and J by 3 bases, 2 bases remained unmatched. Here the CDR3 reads CASSRTGYYGYTF. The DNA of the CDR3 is TGTGCCAGCAGCCGGACAGGGTACTATGGCTACACCTTC.

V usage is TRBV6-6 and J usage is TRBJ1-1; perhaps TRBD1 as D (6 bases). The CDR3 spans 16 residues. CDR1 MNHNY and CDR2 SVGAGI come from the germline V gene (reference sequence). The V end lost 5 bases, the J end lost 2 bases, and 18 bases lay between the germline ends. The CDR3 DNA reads TGTGCCAGCAGTACAGCGGGACACACGATTAACACTGAAGCTTTCTTT. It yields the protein CASSTAGHTINTEAFF.

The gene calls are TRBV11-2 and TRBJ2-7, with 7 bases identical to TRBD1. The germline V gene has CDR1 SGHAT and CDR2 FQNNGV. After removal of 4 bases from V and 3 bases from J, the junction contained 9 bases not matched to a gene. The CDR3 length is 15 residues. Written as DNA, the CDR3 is TGTGCCAGCAGCTCCCCCCGGGACAGAAGCTACGAGCAGTACTTC. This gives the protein CASSSPRDRSYEQYF.

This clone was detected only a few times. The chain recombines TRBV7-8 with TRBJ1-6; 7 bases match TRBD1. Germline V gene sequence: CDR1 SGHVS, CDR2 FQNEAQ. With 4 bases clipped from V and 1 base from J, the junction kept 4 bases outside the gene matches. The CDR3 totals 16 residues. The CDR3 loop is CASSSLDRSYNSPLHF. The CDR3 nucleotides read TGTGCCAGCAGCTCCCTGGACAGGTCCTATAATTCACCCCTCCACTTT. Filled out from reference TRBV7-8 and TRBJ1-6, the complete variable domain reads GAGVSQSPRYKVAKRGQDVALRCDPISGHVSLFWYQQALGQGPEFLTYFQNEAQLDKSGLPSDRFFAERPEGSVSTLKIQRTQQEDSAVYLCASSSLDRSYNSPLHFGNGTRLTVT.

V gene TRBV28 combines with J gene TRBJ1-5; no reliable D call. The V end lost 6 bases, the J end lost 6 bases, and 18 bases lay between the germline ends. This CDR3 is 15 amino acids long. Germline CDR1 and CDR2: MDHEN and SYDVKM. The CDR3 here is CASSPARSRRQPQHF. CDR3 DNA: TGTGCCAGCAGCCCCGCCCGATCTAGGCGTCAGCCCCAGCATTTT.

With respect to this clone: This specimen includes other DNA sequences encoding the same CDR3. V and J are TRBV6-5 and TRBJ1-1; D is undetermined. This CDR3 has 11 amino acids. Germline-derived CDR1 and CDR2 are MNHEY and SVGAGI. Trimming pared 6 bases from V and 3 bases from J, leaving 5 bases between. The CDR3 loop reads CASSRDTEAFF. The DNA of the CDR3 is TGTGCCAGCAGCCGAGACACTGAAGCTTTCTTT.

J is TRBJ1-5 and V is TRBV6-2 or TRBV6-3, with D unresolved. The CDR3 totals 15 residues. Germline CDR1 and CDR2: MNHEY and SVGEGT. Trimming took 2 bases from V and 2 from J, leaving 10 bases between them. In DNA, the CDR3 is TGTGCCAGCAGTTACGTCCTGGGAGGCAATCAGCCCCAGCATTTT. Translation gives CASSYVLGGNQPQHF.

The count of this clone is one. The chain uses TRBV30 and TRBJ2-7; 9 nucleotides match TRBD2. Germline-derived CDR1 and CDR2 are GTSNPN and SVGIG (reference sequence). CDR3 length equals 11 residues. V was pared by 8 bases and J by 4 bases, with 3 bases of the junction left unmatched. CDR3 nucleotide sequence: TGTGCCCTAACTAGCGGGTACGAGCAGTACTTC. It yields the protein CALTSGYEQYF.

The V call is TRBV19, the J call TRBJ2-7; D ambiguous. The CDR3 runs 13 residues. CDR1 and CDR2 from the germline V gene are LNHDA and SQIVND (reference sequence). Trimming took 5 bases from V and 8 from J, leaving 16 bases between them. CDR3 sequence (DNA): TGTGCCAGTAGTCGTGATCCTACGTTCCAGCAGTACTTC. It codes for CASSRDPTFQQYF.

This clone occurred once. The CDR3 bases are TGTGCCAGCAGCCAAGATTTGAGTCAGCCCCAGCATTTT. As protein: CASSQDLSQPQHF. The rearrangement links TRBV3-1 (or the pseudogene TRBV3-2) to TRBJ1-5; D unresolved. The CDR3 is 13 residues long. CDR1 is LGHDT and CDR2 is YNNKEL in the germline V gene (reference sequence). V was clipped by 0 bases and J by 6 bases, with 6 bases between them.

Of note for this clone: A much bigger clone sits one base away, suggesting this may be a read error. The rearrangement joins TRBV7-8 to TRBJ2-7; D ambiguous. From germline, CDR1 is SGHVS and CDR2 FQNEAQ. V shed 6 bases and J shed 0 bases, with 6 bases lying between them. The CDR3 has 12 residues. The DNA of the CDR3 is TGTGCCAGCAGGGAGAGCTCCTACGAGCAGTACTTC. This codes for CASRESSYEQYF.

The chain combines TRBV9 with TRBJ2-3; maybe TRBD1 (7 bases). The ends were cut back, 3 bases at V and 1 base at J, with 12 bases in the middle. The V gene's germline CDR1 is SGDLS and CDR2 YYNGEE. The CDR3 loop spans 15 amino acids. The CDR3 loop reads CASSAAGGRTDTQYF. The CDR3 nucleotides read TGTGCCAGCAGCGCCGCAGGGGGGCGCACAGATACGCAGTATTTT.

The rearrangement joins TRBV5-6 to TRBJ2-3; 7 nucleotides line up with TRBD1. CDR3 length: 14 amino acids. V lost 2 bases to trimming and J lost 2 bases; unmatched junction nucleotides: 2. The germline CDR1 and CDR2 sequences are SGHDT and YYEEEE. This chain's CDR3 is CASSFGTATDTQYF. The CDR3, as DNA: TGTGCCAGCAGCTTCGGGACAGCCACAGATACGCAGTATTTT.

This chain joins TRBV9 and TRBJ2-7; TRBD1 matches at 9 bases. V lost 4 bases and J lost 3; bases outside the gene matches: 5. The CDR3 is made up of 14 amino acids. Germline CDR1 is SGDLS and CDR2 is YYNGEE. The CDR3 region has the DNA TGTGCCAGCAGCCCCGGGACAGGGTACTACGAGCAGTACTTC. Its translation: CASSPGTGYYEQYF.

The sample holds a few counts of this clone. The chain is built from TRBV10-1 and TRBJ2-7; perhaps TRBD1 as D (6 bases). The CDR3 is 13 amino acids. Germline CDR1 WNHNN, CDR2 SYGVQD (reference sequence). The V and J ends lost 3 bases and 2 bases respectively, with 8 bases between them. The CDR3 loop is CASSDGQPYEQYF. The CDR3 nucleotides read TGCGCCAGCAGTGATGGACAGCCCTACGAGCAGTACTTC.

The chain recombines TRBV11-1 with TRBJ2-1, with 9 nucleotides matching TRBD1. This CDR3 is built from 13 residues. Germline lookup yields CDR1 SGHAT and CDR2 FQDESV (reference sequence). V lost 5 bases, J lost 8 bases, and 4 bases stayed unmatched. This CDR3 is CASSPDRGDEQFF. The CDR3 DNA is TGTGCCAGCAGCCCGGACAGGGGTGATGAGCAGTTCTTC. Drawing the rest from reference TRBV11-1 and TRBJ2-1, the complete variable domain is EAEVAQSPRYKITEKSQAVAFWCDPISGHATLYWYRQILGQGPELLVQFQDESVVDDSQLPKDRFSAERLKGVDSTLKIQPAELGDSAMYLCASSPDRGDEQFFGPGTRLTVL.

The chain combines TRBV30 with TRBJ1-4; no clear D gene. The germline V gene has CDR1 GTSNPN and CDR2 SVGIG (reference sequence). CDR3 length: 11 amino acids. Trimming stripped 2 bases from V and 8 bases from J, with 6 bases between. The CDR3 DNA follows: TGTGCCTGGAGTTTCAGGGAAAAACTGTTTTTT. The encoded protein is CAWSFREKLFF.

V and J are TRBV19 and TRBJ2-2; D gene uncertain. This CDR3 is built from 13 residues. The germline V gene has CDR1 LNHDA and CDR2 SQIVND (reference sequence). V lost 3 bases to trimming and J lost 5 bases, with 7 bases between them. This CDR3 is CASSMAGTGELFF. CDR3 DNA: TGTGCCAGTAGTATGGCCGGGACCGGGGAGCTGTTTTTT.

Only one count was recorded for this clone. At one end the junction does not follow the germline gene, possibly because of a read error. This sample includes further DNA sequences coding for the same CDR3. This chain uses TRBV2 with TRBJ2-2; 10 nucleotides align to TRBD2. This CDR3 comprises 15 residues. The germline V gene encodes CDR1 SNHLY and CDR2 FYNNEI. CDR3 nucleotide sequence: TGCGCCAGCAGGGCCACTAGCGGGAACCCCGGGGAGCTGTTTTTT. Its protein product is CASRATSGNPGELFF.

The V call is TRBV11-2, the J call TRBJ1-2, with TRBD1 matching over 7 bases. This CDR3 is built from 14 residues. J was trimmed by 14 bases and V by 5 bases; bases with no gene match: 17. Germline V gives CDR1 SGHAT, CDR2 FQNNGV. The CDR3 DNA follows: TGTGCCAGCAGCCCGGACAGGCTGCGTACGGGGGCTACCTTC. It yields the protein CASSPDRLRTGATF.

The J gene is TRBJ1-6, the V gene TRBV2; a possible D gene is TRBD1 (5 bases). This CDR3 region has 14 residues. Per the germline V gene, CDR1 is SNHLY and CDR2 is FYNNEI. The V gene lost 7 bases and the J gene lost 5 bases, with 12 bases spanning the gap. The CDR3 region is CASTPGRDNSPLHF. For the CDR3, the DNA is TGTGCCAGCACCCCAGGGAGGGATAATTCACCCCTCCACTTT. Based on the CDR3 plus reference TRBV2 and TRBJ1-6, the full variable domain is EPEVTQTPSHQVTQMGQEVILRCVPISNHLYFYWYRQILGQKVEFLVSFYNNEISEKSEIFDDQFSVERPDGSNFTLKIRSTKLEDSAMYFCASTPGRDNSPLHFGNGTRLTVT.

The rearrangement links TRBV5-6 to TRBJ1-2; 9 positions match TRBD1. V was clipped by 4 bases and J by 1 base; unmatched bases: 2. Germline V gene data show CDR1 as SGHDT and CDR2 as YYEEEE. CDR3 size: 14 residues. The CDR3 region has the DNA TGTGCCAGCAGCCTGGACAGGGGTAACTATGGCTACACCTTC. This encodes CASSLDRGNYGYTF.

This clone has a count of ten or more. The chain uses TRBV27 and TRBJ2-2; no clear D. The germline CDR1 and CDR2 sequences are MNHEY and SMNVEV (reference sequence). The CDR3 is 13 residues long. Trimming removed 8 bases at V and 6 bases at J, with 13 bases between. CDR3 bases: TGTGCCAGCGGCTTGATCCTCTCCGGGGAGCTGTTTTTT. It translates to CASGLILSGELFF.

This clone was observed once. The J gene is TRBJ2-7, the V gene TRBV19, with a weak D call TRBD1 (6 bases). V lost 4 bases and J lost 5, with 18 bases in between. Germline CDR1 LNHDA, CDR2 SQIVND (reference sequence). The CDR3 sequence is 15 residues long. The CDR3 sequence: CASSRGTTGNHEQYF. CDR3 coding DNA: TGTGCCAGTAGTAGAGGGACCACAGGGAACCACGAGCAGTACTTC.

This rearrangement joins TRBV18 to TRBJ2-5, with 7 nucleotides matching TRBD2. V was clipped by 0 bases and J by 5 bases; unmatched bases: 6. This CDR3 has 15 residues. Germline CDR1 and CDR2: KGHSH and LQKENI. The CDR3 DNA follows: TGTGCCAGCTCACCACCCGAAGACGGGGGGGAGACCCAGTACTTC. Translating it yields CASSPPEDGGETQYF.

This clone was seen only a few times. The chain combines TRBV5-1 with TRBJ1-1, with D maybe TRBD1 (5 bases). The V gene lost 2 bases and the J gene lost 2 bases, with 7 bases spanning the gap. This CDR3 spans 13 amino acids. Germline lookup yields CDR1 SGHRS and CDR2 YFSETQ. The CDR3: CASSLQDNTEAFF. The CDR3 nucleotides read TGCGCCAGCAGCTTACAGGATAACACTGAAGCTTTCTTT.

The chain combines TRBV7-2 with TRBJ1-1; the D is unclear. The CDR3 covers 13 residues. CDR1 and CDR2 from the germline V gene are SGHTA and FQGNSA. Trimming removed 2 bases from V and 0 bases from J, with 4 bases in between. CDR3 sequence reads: CASSLQVNTEAFF. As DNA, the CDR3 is TGTGCCAGCAGCTTACAGGTGAACACTGAAGCTTTCTTT.